The 15 T cell receptor beta chains below were found in one sample sequenced in a study of cytomegalovirus exposure and HLA in healthy donors. Amplification used 60 Vbeta primers and 13 Jbeta primers. Only in-frame clones appear in the TCRdb table, and some are missing; sequencing was by immunoSEQ multiplex PCR. The profile shows under 300,000 clones, about nine tenths of them singletons. Sequencing input: PBMCs. These TCRs come from a man aged 40-49 years in good health and CMV-seropositive.

The V and J genes are TRBV27 and TRBJ1-6, with 10 positions matching TRBD1. The CDR3 length is 16 residues. V was pared by 6 bases and J by 7 bases, with 9 bases of the junction left unmatched. Germline lookup yields CDR1 MNHEY and CDR2 SMNVEV (reference sequence). The CDR3 protein is CASRGRWDRGNSPLHF. The DNA for the CDR3 is TGTGCCAGCAGAGGGAGGTGGGACAGGGGAAATTCACCCCTCCACTTT.

The chain joins TRBV28 to TRBJ2-7; D possibly corresponds to TRBD2 (5 bases). Deletions cut 4 bases from V and 3 bases from J, with 16 bases between. Germline CDR1 is MDHEN and CDR2 is SYDVKM. The CDR3 loop spans 15 amino acids. The CDR3 is CASSWTGSRRYEQYF. DNA of the CDR3: TGTGCCAGCAGTTGGACGGGATCACGTCGCTACGAGCAGTACTTC.

The chain joins TRBV7-2 to TRBJ1-5, with D possibly being TRBD1 (5 bases). V was clipped by 4 bases and J by 0 bases, with 10 bases between them. This CDR3 contains 15 residues. The germline V gene encodes CDR1 SGHTA and CDR2 FQGNSA. This CDR3 is CASSSRVLSNQPQHF. For the CDR3, the DNA is TGTGCCAGCAGCTCCAGGGTACTTAGCAATCAGCCCCAGCATTTT. Full variable domain (missing parts from reference TRBV7-2 and TRBJ1-5): GAGVSQSPSNKVTEKGKDVELRCDPISGHTALYWYRQSLGQGLEFLIYFQGNSAPDKSGLPSDRFSAERTGGSVSTLTIQRTQQEDSAVYLCASSSRVLSNQPQHFGDGTRLSIL.

The rearrangement joins TRBV7-8 to TRBJ2-1; D not certain. This CDR3 has 15 residues. CDR1 is SGHVS, CDR2 FQNEAQ, per germline. V was pared by 2 bases and J by 2 bases, with 10 bases between. Here the CDR3 DNA reads TGTGCCAGCAGCTTACCACGCCTACCCTACAATGAGCAGTTCTTC. Protein: CASSLPRLPYNEQFF.

The J gene is TRBJ2-3, the V gene TRBV9; D is perhaps TRBD2 (6 bases). The CDR3 contains 16 residues. Germline CDR1 reads SGDLS; CDR2 reads YYNGEE. V lost 2 bases and J 4 bases, leaving 17 bases between the germline ends. CDR3: CASSVEGSGIPDTQYF. DNA of the CDR3: TGTGCCAGCAGCGTTGAAGGTAGCGGAATACCAGATACGCAGTATTTT.

The chain recombines TRBV7-4 with TRBJ2-7, with 11 bases lining up with TRBD2. The germline V gene has CDR1 SGHVT and CDR2 SQSDAQ. The CDR3 contains 22 residues. Trimming took 1 base from V and 6 from J; bases not matched to a gene: 26. The CDR3 DNA is TGTGCCAGCAGCTTAGGAGAGAGACAGGGCGATACCAGACTAGCGGGGCCCTCCGAGCAGTACTTC. This sequence encodes CASSLGERQGDTRLAGPSEQYF.

The rearrangement joins TRBV30 to TRBJ1-1; 7 bases match TRBD1. Germline V gives CDR1 GTSNPN, CDR2 SVGIG (reference sequence). CDR3 length equals 14 residues. V was pared by 0 bases and J by 4 bases, with 5 bases of the junction left unmatched. DNA for the CDR3: TGTGCCTGGAGTGTAAGGGGGCTGGGCACTGAAGCTTTCTTT. As protein: CAWSVRGLGTEAFF.

The V gene is TRBV27, the J gene TRBJ2-7; D unresolved. The germline CDR1 and CDR2 sequences are MNHEY and SMNVEV (reference sequence). This CDR3 spans 13 amino acids. V was shortened by 2 bases and J by 0 bases, with 5 bases between the two germline ends. The CDR3: CASSLLYSYEQYF. DNA of the CDR3: TGTGCCAGCAGTTTACTCTACTCCTACGAGCAGTACTTC.

The chain couples TRBV30 to TRBJ2-7; 10 bases map to TRBD2. With 3 bases clipped from V and 0 bases from J, the junction kept 8 bases outside the gene matches. Per the germline V gene, CDR1 is GTSNPN and CDR2 is SVGIG (reference sequence). The CDR3 has 16 residues. This chain's CDR3 is CAWRAPGTSVSYEQYF. The CDR3 region has the DNA TGTGCCTGGAGGGCCCCCGGGACTAGCGTCTCCTACGAGCAGTACTTC.

The rearrangement uses TRBV6-6 and TRBJ2-5; 10 bases agree with TRBD2. With V trimmed by 4 bases and J by 5 bases, 4 bases remained unmatched. The CDR3 extends over 14 amino acids. Germline V CDR1 and CDR2: MNHNY, SVGAGI (reference sequence). CDR3 nucleotide sequence: TGTGCCAGCAGTTTTCTAGCGGGAGCGGAGACCCAGTACTTC. It encodes CASSFLAGAETQYF.

V gene TRBV18 combines with J gene TRBJ2-1, with D uncertain. The CDR3 consists of 17 residues. V was clipped by 5 bases and J by 5 bases, with 22 bases between them. Per the germline V gene, CDR1 is KGHSH and CDR2 is LQKENI. CDR3 sequence (DNA): TGTGCCAGCTCATTAAACCGGTTGAATTGGTTGCACAATGAGCAGTTCTTC. The encoded protein is CASSLNRLNWLHNEQFF.

The V and J genes are TRBV7-2 and TRBJ2-7; 9 bases line up with TRBD2. V shed 3 bases and J 5 bases; nucleotides not matched to a gene: 11. The germline gives CDR1 SGHTA, CDR2 FQGNSA. The CDR3 runs 16 residues. The chain's CDR3 is CASSLAWTSDDHEQYF. The CDR3 DNA reads as TGTGCCAGCAGCTTGGCCTGGACTAGCGACGACCACGAGCAGTACTTC.

This chain uses TRBV4-1 with TRBJ1-1, with 9 bases matching TRBD1. V dropped 4 bases and J dropped 1; count of bases not matched to a gene: 16. The CDR3 is 19 amino acids. Germline-derived CDR1 and CDR2 are MGHRA and YSYEKL. The CDR3 loop reads CASSRGNHRGRGGNTEAFF. The CDR3 DNA sequence: TGCGCCAGCAGCCGAGGGAACCACAGGGGGCGAGGGGGGAACACTGAAGCTTTCTTT.

The rearrangement links TRBV27 to TRBJ1-2; D is uncertain. There are 11 residues in the CDR3. V shed 10 bases and J shed 4 bases, with 10 bases lying between them. Germline CDR1 and CDR2: MNHEY and SMNVEV (reference sequence). In DNA, the CDR3 is TGTGCCACCGTGAGCGGCTATGGCTACACCTTC. As protein: CATVSGYGYTF.

The CDR3, as DNA: TGTGCCAGCAGGCGGGGGTATGGGGACATCAAGAATCAGCCCCAGCATTTT. Protein product: CASRRGYGDIKNQPQHF. This sequence joins TRBV28 and TRBJ1-5, with a possible D match to TRBD1 (6 bases). V was pared by 6 bases and J by 4 bases, with 22 bases between. Germline lookup yields CDR1 MDHEN and CDR2 SYDVKM. The CDR3 consists of 17 residues. The variable domain in full, with the rest retrieved from reference TRBV28 and TRBJ1-5, is DVKVTQSSRYLVKRTGEKVFLECVQDMDHENMFWYRQDPGLGLRLIYFSYDVKMKEKGDIPEGYSVSREKKERFSLILESASTNQTSMYLCASRRGYGDIKNQPQHFGDGTRLSIL.